The clone carrying this TCR beta chain was seen a handful of times. Its target is not known. The sequence runs out 3 residues before the end of the CDR3; the remainder is reconstructed from the germline J gene. The data were taken from a study of T cell clonality in common variable immunodeficiency. The length of the CDR3 is 15 residues. V lost 5 bases and J lost 2, with 15 bases in between. Germline CDR1 reads SEHNR; CDR2 reads FQNEAQ (reference sequence). General study points: Compared with controls, CVID subjects had fewer shared TCRbeta clones. Reportedly, TCR beta sequences from common variable immunodeficiency showed fewer deletions and N-nucleotide insertions.

Repertoires were generated with immunoSEQ multiplex PCR, while TCRdb's copy carries only in-frame clones and drops some. The sample is made up of about 28,000 clones, none counted only once. The receptor's source is a human donor with common variable immunodeficiency. Material: peripheral blood mononuclear cells. This chain joins TRBV7-9 and TRBJ1-1; perhaps TRBD1 as D (6 bases). The CDR3 spells CASSPRGGANTEAFF. Partial CDR3 DNA: TGTGCCAGCAGCCCCCGGGGGGGGGCAAACACTGAA.